This TCR beta chain was obtained from a study of blood T cell repertoires in COVID-19. Study in general: Italy, Spain and the United States were the sources of the convalescent and acute COVID-19 samples. The cDNA or gDNA used as material had been derived from T cells, B-cell-depleted T cells, or PBMCs.

This clone was seen only once. This table comes from immunoSEQ multiplex PCR, and its TCRdb copy is limited to in-frame clones, with some not included. The table records some 100,000 clones, less than 85% of them present only once. Sequenced input: peripheral blood. The receptor's source is a woman aged 55 to 70 with acute or convalescent COVID-19.

The CDR3 loop reads CASSLDSSQETQYF. The CDR3 DNA sequence: TGTGCCAGCAGCCTTGACAGTTCCCAAGAGACCCAGTACTTC. The chain recombines TRBV4-2 with TRBJ2-5; a weak D match, TRBD1 (5 bases). Trimming left V 4 bases short and J 1 base short, with 10 bases between. Germline V CDR1 and CDR2: LGHNA, YNFKEQ. The CDR3 covers 14 residues.